This entry features one T cell receptor beta chain sequence. It has no known antigen specificity. Per-nucleotide qualities are absent, and no much larger clonotype sits a single base away. The entry originates in a study of blood T cell repertoires in COVID-19 (dated by TCRdb to the early 2020s). Looking at the study overall: Samples from collaborators originated in the United States, Italy and Spain and spanned both the acute and convalescent phases of COVID-19. The samples were drawn from two sources: the first 160 participants of the ongoing ImmuneRACE study, and 1,000 to 1,500 subjects contributed by 6 global collaborators. Deeply sampled blood TCRbeta repertoires from subjects exposed to, actively infected with, or recovered from COVID-19 were included in the dataset. The material from the prospective study consisted of cDNA or gDNA derived from T cells, B-cell-depleted T cells, or PBMCs. The repertoires were made available in a free public database intended to serve as a resource for research on the immune response to SARS-CoV-2. Where available, HLA class I and class II types were taken from metadata supplied by the sample provider and were not determined by assay-based typing. Sample metadata almost always included a de-identified subject ID, COVID-19 status, age in years and sex. Overall study results and their limits: How much clinical and demographic metadata was included differed by source and by participant, and the metadata was provided uncurated.

Each collaborating institution followed its own protocols to collect whole blood in K2EDTA tubes. For TCRbeta analysis, collaborator samples were shipped as frozen whole blood, as isolated PBMCs, or as DNA extracted from either sample type. The CDR3 measures 13 amino acids from cysteine to phenylalanine. Here the CDR3 DNA is all that survives: 39 bases in frame from base 1. Trimming leaves V shorter by 3 bases and J shorter by 12 bases, with the junction holding 8 bases beyond the gene matches. Taken from the germline V gene, the CDR1 and CDR2 loops are SGHRS and YFSETQ. The immunoSEQ Assay, a bias-controlled multiplex PCR, was used to amplify TCRbeta CDR3 regions from genomic DNA. The authors' pipeline ran thus. Within the assay, amplification of reference gene primers was used to estimate how many nucleated cells each sample contained. Sequence reads were collapsed and filtered to measure the absolute abundance of every unique TCRbeta CDR3 rearrangement. For each sample, productive Simpson clonality was calculated as the square root of Simpson's diversity index across productive rearrangements. This immuneACCESS table, as held by TCRdb, lists in-frame sequences with V and J called but not all clones. Of the missing ones, under half trace to an unresolved V gene in checked studies; the others have no known cause. Clonal size and the V and J genes are those of that table, whereas D and trimming came from the DNA. This sample comprises 100,000 to 150,000 clones, roughly 90% of them detected only once. The top ten hold roughly 8% of the sample.

Sequenced input: peripheral blood. The TCR comes from a middle-aged man with acute or convalescent COVID-19. The chain couples TRBV5-1 to TRBJ2-1; 8 of the junction bases match TRBD1. CDR3 loop: CASSSDQGASQFF. The nucleotides are TGCGCCAGCAGCTCAGACCAGGGGGCATCGCAGTTCTTC. Beyond the CDR3, the reference TRBV5-1 and TRBJ2-1 genes provide the residues; the full variable domain reads: KAGVTQTPRYLIKTRGQQVTLSCSPISGHRSVSWYQQTPGQGLQFLFEYFSETQRNKGNFPGRFSGRQFSNSRSEMNVSTLELGDSALYLCASSSDQGASQFFGPGTRLTVL.